This entry lists 9 T cell receptor beta chains sequenced from one sample in a study of T cell repertoires in cytomegalovirus infection. TCRdb ran MiXCR on the reads and lists one entry per CDR3 protein. The profile shows around 170,000 distinct CDR3 sequences, approximately 15% of them singletons. Sequenced material: PBMCs. The receptor set was obtained from a human donor in good health (CMV status not recorded). Some clones in this sample may be carry-over from other donors' samples.

This clonotype was seen ten or more times. The chain is built from TRBV12-3 or TRBV12-4 and TRBJ1-2, with 7 bases that match TRBD1. V gave up 6 bases and J gave up 5 bases; unmatched junction bases: 9. The CDR3 is 14 amino acids. The CDR3 protein is CASRSYRGGYGYTF. CDR3 nucleotides: TGTGCCAGCAGGTCTTACAGGGGAGGGTATGGCTACACCTTC.

About this clonotype itself: A much more abundant neighbour one base away suggests this may be a read error. Here the CDR3 reads CASSFGQGAEAFF. The CDR3 DNA follows: TGTGCCAGCAGCTTTGGACAGGGGGCTGAAGCTTTCTTT. The V call is TRBV5-7, the J call TRBJ1-1; 10 bases map to TRBD1. TRBV5-7 is filed as an ORF, its function uncertain. The CDR3 contains 13 residues. The trim removed 2 bases at V and 6 bases at J, leaving 1 base unmatched.

The rearrangement uses TRBV29-1 and TRBJ2-1; a possible D gene is TRBD2 (5 bases). The CDR3 extends over 17 amino acids. Per germline, CDR1 SQVTM and CDR2 ANQGSEA. V lost 0 bases, J lost 3 bases, and 18 bases lay in between. The CDR3 loop reads CSVEDIRTGESYNEQFF. The CDR3 nucleotides read TGCAGCGTTGAAGATATTAGGACCGGGGAAAGCTACAATGAGCAGTTCTTC.

This clonotype was detected ten times or more. The chain links TRBV7-2 to TRBJ2-5; no reliable D call. Germline assignment: CDR1 SGHTA and CDR2 FQGNSA. This CDR3 has 13 residues. Trimming shortened V by 1 base and J by 9 bases, and 12 bases separated the two germline ends. The CDR3 DNA sequence: TGTGCCAGCAGCTTAGACTCCCGGTTGGCCCAGTACTTC. This gives the protein CASSLDSRLAQYF.

This clonotype showed up just a few times. This chain links TRBV15 with TRBJ1-5; TRBD1 matches at 9 bases. The CDR3 is 14 amino acids. The trim removed 3 bases at V and 7 bases at J, leaving 4 bases unmatched. Looked up from germline, CDR1 is LNHNV and CDR2 is YYDKDF (reference sequence). The CDR3 sequence: CATSRTGGRQPQHF. CDR3 DNA sequence: TGTGCCACCAGCAGGACAGGGGGGCGGCAGCCCCAGCATTTT.

This clonotype was seen a few times. The chain uses TRBV4-1 and TRBJ2-1, with D tentatively TRBD1 or TRBD2 (6 bases each). Germline values: CDR1 MGHRA, CDR2 YSYEKL. The CDR3 consists of 17 residues. V gave up 0 bases and J gave up 5 bases, with 17 bases separating them. This CDR3 reads CASSQESRAGGNNEQFF. CDR3 nucleotide sequence: TGCGCCAGCAGCCAAGAATCCCGTGCCGGGGGCAACAATGAGCAGTTCTTC.

This clonotype appeared a few times. The chain carries TRBV4-2 and TRBJ2-5; perhaps TRBD1 as D (5 bases). The CDR3 consists of 11 residues. The germline V gene encodes CDR1 LGHNA and CDR2 YNFKEQ. The V and J ends lost 3 bases and 12 bases respectively, with 11 bases between them. The DNA of the CDR3 is TGTGCCAGCAGCCAGGACCCCAGGGAGTACTTC. Translating gives CASSQDPREYF.

The chain carries TRBV6-4 and TRBJ1-6; D is perhaps TRBD1 (6 bases). Trimming cost V 8 bases and J 5 bases, with 13 bases left between them. CDR1 is MRHNA, CDR2 SNTAGT, per germline. The CDR3 has 14 residues. The CDR3 DNA reads as TGTGCCAGCTCTCCGGGACACCATAATTCACCCCTCCACTTT. Translation: CASSPGHHNSPLHF.

V gene TRBV7-9 combines with J gene TRBJ2-1; a weak D match, TRBD1 (6 bases). The ends were cut back, 2 bases at V and 9 bases at J, with 20 bases in the middle. The CDR3 runs 16 residues. The germline V gene encodes CDR1 SEHNR and CDR2 FQNEAQ (reference sequence). CDR3: CASSLLAGVDRGEQFF. The CDR3 region has the DNA TGTGCCAGCAGCTTACTAGCAGGGGTAGATAGGGGTGAGCAGTTCTTC.